Listed below are T cell receptor beta chains from one sample, sequenced in a study of T cells after yellow fever vaccination. A single record per CDR3 protein comes from TCRdb applying MiXCR to the 5' RACE reads. The sample shows almost 30,000 distinct CDR3 sequences, around 4.6% of them seen only once. Source: CD8+ T cells sorted from PBMCs, taken 10 days after the yellow fever booster vaccination. Every receptor here comes from a man aged 25-45 years who received the YFV17D yellow fever vaccine. The CDR3 runs from the conserved cysteine through the conserved F or W. Each record gives: J gene, D gene, clone size, V gene, CDR3 DNA, CDR3 protein. The D gene is left open where the match is weak. Clone size is stated in some rows and not others, as once, few, many or a class when expanded.

TRBJ2-5	TRBD2	many	TRBV11-2	TGTGCCAGCAGCCGTGGACTAGCGGGAGTTGGTGGAGAGACCCAGTACTTC	CASSRGLAGVGGETQYF
TRBJ2-3	TRBD1	many	TRBV30	TGTGCCTGGGGCCCGGGACAGGGGGGATGGGATACGCAGTATTTT	CAWGPGQGGWDTQYF
TRBJ2-7	TRBD1	many	TRBV10-3	TGTGCCATCGGGGACAGGGGGACCTACGAGCAGTACTTC	CAIGDRGTYEQYF
TRBJ1-2	TRBD1	many	TRBV14	TGTGCCAGCAGCCTCCCGGGACAGGGGGTGTATGGCTACACCTTC	CASSLPGQGVYGYTF
TRBJ2-1	NA	many	TRBV7-2	TGTGCCAGCAGCTTATTTACAACCAATGAGCAGTTCTTC	CASSLFTTNEQFF
TRBJ1-2	NA	many	TRBV3-1	TGTGCCAGCAGCCAAGACTGGGACACCCTTTATGGCTACACCTTC	CASSQDWDTLYGYTF
TRBJ2-5	NA	many	TRBV12-5	TGTGCTAGTGGTTTGCGCCTAGCGTCTCTTGAGGCCCCAGAGACCCAGTACTTC	CASGLRLASLEAPETQYF
TRBJ2-7	TRBD1	many	TRBV18	TGTGCCAGCTCACCAAGAGGACAGGGAGCCTACGAGCAGTACTTC	CASSPRGQGAYEQYF
TRBJ2-5	TRBD2	many	TRBV4-3	TGCGCCAGCAGCCAGGGAGGGTACCAAGAGACCCAGTACTTC	CASSQGGYQETQYF
TRBJ2-4	NA	many	TRBV6-2/TRBV6-3	TGTGCCAGCTTAGGGCCCAGCGACATTCAGTACTTC	CASLGPSDIQYF
TRBJ1-1	NA	many	TRBV9	TGTGCCAGCAGCGCTCCCCGGCAGGGGAATACTGAAGCTTTCTTT	CASSAPRQGNTEAFF
TRBJ2-7	NA	many	TRBV29-1	TGCAGCGTTGAAGATCCTCACGAGCAGTACTTC	CSVEDPHEQYF
TRBJ2-1	NA	many	TRBV4-2	TGTGCCAGCAGCCAAGAGGATGATGAGCAGTTCTTC	CASSQEDDEQFF
TRBJ2-1	TRBD2	many	TRBV5-1	TGCGCCAGCAGCTTCACCCCGTTGGGGGGGGACCGCTCGAATGAGCAGTTCTTC	CASSFTPLGGDRSNEQFF
TRBJ2-3	NA	NA	TRBV6-5	TGTGCCAGCAGTCTGGCGGGCGCGGCAGATACGCAGTATTTT	CASSLAGAADTQYF
TRBJ2-2	NA	many	TRBV24-1	TGTGCCACCAGTGATATGGCCGGGACTCTCACCGGGGAGCTGTTTTTT	CATSDMAGTLTGELFF
TRBJ2-7	TRBD2	many	TRBV12-3/TRBV12-4	TGTGCCAGCAGTAACTCCGGACTAGCGGGAAGTTACGAGCAGTACTTC	CASSNSGLAGSYEQYF
TRBJ2-1	NA	many	TRBV20-1	TGCAGTGCTACCTGGACCGGGGATGAGCAGTTCTTC	CSATWTGDEQFF
TRBJ1-4	NA	many	TRBV7-8	TGTGCCAGCAGCCGCCAAAGTACAGATAATGAAAAACTGTTTTTT	CASSRQSTDNEKLFF
TRBJ1-2	TRBD1	few	TRBV15	TGTGCCACCAGCAGAGATCTGGACAGGAATAGTCTAGACACCTTC	CATSRDLDRNSLDTF
TRBJ2-5	TRBD2	many	TRBV6-1	TGTGCCAGCACCGGACTAGGGCATGAGACCCAGTACTTC	CASTGLGHETQYF
TRBJ1-4	NA	many	TRBV25-1	TGTGCCAGCAGTGAATATTATGGGGAAAAGGAAAAACTGTTTTTT	CASSEYYGEKEKLFF
TRBJ2-3	NA	many	TRBV19	TGTGCCAGTAGTACCCCTTGGTCGACTAGCACAGATACGCAGTATTTT	CASSTPWSTSTDTQYF
TRBJ2-1	TRBD2	many	TRBV20-1	TGCAGTGCTAGAGATATCAGGGAGGGCCTTAATGAGCAGTTCTTC	CSARDIREGLNEQFF
TRBJ2-4	NA	few	TRBV12-3/TRBV12-4	TGTGCCAGCAGTGCCGGGGAAACGGGCGGCATTCAGTACTTC	CASSAGETGGIQYF
TRBJ1-4	NA	NA	TRBV6-5	TGTGCCAGCAGTTACCTTGCAACTAATGAAAAACTGTTTTTT	CASSYLATNEKLFF
TRBJ2-1	TRBD2	many	TRBV7-9	TGTGCCAGCAGTTCCTCGGCGGGAGGTGCCTACAATGAGCAGTTCTTC	CASSSSAGGAYNEQFF
TRBJ2-1	NA	NA	TRBV27	TGTGCCAGCAGTCCTGCCCTTTCTGCAGGGTACAATGAGCAGTTCTTC	CASSPALSAGYNEQFF
TRBJ2-5	TRBD2	many	TRBV7-2	TGTGCCAGCAGCTCCGGCGGGGGGGGAGAGACCCAGTACTTC	CASSSGGGGETQYF
TRBJ2-1	NA	many	TRBV29-1	TGCAGCGTTGTAGCTTGGGACGAGCAGTTCTTC	CSVVAWDEQFF
TRBJ2-3	NA	many	TRBV24-1	TGTGCCACCAGTGATTTGTACAAGGGCGGTGTCGTCCCAGATACGCAGTATTTT	CATSDLYKGGVVPDTQYF
TRBJ2-5	TRBD2	many	TRBV29-1	TGCAGCGTTGATGGACAGACAAAGCCTAGACTAGCGGGAGACGGGGAGACCCAGTACTTC	CSVDGQTKPRLAGDGETQYF
TRBJ2-3	TRBD2	many	TRBV12-3/TRBV12-4	TGTGCCAGCAGTTCAACTAGCGCTAGCACAGATACGCAGTATTTT	CASSSTSASTDTQYF
TRBJ2-5	NA	many	TRBV7-2	TGTGCCAGCAGCTTAGGTTCTTCGGGTTTATCCGGGACCCAGTACTTC	CASSLGSSGLSGTQYF
TRBJ1-1	NA	many	TRBV7-2	TGTGCCAGCAGCTTCGGGGGCTTTATGAACACTGAAGCTTTCTTT	CASSFGGFMNTEAFF
TRBJ2-1	TRBD1	few	TRBV12-3/TRBV12-4	TGTGCCAGCAGTTTTGTGTTGAGACAGGGCGAGGAGTCCTACAATGAGCAGTTCTTC	CASSFVLRQGEESYNEQFF
TRBJ2-1	NA	NA	TRBV27	TGTGCCAGCAGTCCCAGGGTGGACGGGGACAATGAGCAGTTCTTC	CASSPRVDGDNEQFF
TRBJ2-1	TRBD2	many	TRBV7-9	TGTGCCAGCAGCACGGGACTAGCCACCACGGAGTTGGCCAATGAGCAGTTCTTC	CASSTGLATTELANEQFF
TRBJ1-1	TRBD1	few	TRBV5-4	TGTGCCAGCAGCTTGGCTGGGACAGCAGAAGCTTTCTTT	CASSLAGTAEAFF
TRBJ2-2	NA	many	TRBV24-1	TGTGCCACCAGTGATCCTTTTGGGGGCGAATCCGGGGAGCTGTTTTTT	CATSDPFGGESGELFF
TRBJ2-2	NA	few	TRBV28	TGTGCCAGCACCTGGGTGGTTGACAGGCGAACTATCGCCGGGGAGCTGTTTTTT	CASTWVVDRRTIAGELFF
TRBJ1-2	TRBD1	many	TRBV7-9	TGTGCCAGCAGCCCGGACCTAGGCGGACAGGCAGGCTACACCTTC	CASSPDLGGQAGYTF
TRBJ2-7	TRBD1	many	TRBV7-6	TGTGCCAGCAGCCCGGGACAGACGAGCTCCTACGAGCAGTACTTC	CASSPGQTSSYEQYF
TRBJ2-1	NA	many	TRBV21-1	TGTGCCAGCAGCACTTGTAGGCCTTGGCGGTGGACCCGGGATGAGCAGTTCTTC	CASSTCRPWRWTRDEQFF
TRBJ1-5	TRBD1	many	TRBV12-3/TRBV12-4	TGTGCCAGCAGTTCTACTGGGCAGGGGGGAAATCAGCCCCAGCATTTT	CASSSTGQGGNQPQHF
TRBJ1-1	NA	many	TRBV29-1	TGCAGCGCCCGGACCTGGGGGATGGGCACTGAAGCTTTCTTT	CSARTWGMGTEAFF
TRBJ2-7	TRBD2	many	TRBV6-5	TGTGCCAGCAGTATTAGCGGGAGCGGTCACGAGCAGTACTTC	CASSISGSGHEQYF
TRBJ2-5	NA	many	TRBV12-3/TRBV12-4	TGTGCCAGCCGCGACTATGACCAAGAGACCCAGTACTTC	CASRDYDQETQYF
TRBJ2-7	NA	many	TRBV5-6	TGTGCCAGCAGCTTGGACTTGACCTTGAGTGAAGGTGGTCACGAGCAGTACTTC	CASSLDLTLSEGGHEQYF
TRBJ2-3	NA	many	TRBV4-3	TGCGCCAGCAGCCAAGATCTAACTAGCACAGATACGCAGTATTTT	CASSQDLTSTDTQYF
TRBJ2-7	NA	many	TRBV20-1	TGCAGTGCTCCCTCAGCGGAGACCTACGAGCAGTACTTC	CSAPSAETYEQYF
TRBJ2-1	TRBD2	many	TRBV12-3/TRBV12-4	TGTGCCAGCAGTTTTGGCGGGAGCTCCTACAATGAGCAGTTCTTC	CASSFGGSSYNEQFF
TRBJ2-7	NA	many	TRBV5-1	TGCGCCAGCAGCTTTACCGGGAGCTACGAGCAGTACTTC	CASSFTGSYEQYF
TRBJ2-1	NA	many	TRBV5-1	TGCGCCAGCAGCTTGGATCGGGAGCAGTTCTTC	CASSLDREQFF
TRBJ2-6	NA	many	TRBV12-5	TGTGCTAGTGGGCGGACGGGTGGGGCCAACGTCCTGACTTTC	CASGRTGGANVLTF